This T cell receptor beta chain emerged from a study of CD8 T cells in Susac syndrome. The authors sequenced TCR beta from blood CD8+ and CD4+ T cells. The CDR3 contains 16 residues. Between the trimmed V and J ends, which lost 5 bases and 3 bases, there was a span of 19 bases. The germline V gene encodes CDR1 SNHLY and CDR2 FYNNEI. The RNA, roughly 0.45 to 1 ug, was put through reverse transcription using random hexamers. Each CDR3 protein is one row after TCRdb ran MiXCR on the immunoSEQ multiplex PCR reads. The sample consists of over 150,000 distinct CDR3 sequences, about 96% of them appearing once. This clonotype was detected only once.

The V call is TRBV2, the J call TRBJ2-5, with D perhaps being TRBD1 or TRBD2 (5 bases each). This TCR was recovered from a human donor with Susac syndrome. Sequencing input: CD4+ T cells from PBMCs. The CDR3 nucleotides are TGTGCCAGCAGTACACCGACCGGGACCCTGAAAGAGACCCAGTACTTC. This translates into CASSTPTGTLKETQYF.